These T cell receptor beta chains were read from a single sample in a study of cytotoxic CD8 clonotypes in ibrutinib-treated CLL. Sequencing used immunoSEQ multiplex PCR; TCRdb keeps in-frame clones, though not all of them. The sample lists some 310,000 clones, almost 80% occurring once. The specimen comprised PBMCs, sampled before ibrutinib treatment. The receptors here all came from a human donor with chronic lymphocytic leukemia. Both conserved end residues are part of each CDR3. Each record gives: CDR3 DNA, CDR3 protein, V gene, J gene, D gene, clone size. The D gene is left open where the match is weak. For some rows the clone size is stated as once, few or many, or as a class when expanded; others skip it.

TGTGCCAGCAGTTTATCGGGATATATGAACACTGAAGCTTTCTTT	CASSLSGYMNTEAFF	TRBV27	TRBJ1-1	.	.
TGCGCCAGCAGCCAGGACAGGGGAGGAGTTAAAGCTTTCTTT	CASSQDRGGVKAFF	TRBV5-1	TRBJ1-1	TRBD1	few
TGTGCCTGGAGTGCTAGCGAGTACAATGAGCAGTTCTTC	CAWSASEYNEQFF	TRBV30	TRBJ2-1	.	once
TGTGCCATCAGTGCCCTAAACACAGATACGCAGTATTTT	CAISALNTDTQYF	TRBV10-3	TRBJ2-3	.	.
TGTGCCAGCAGCCAGGCTCAGGTCTCAGATACGCAGTATTTT	CASSQAQVSDTQYF	TRBV28	TRBJ2-3	.	.
TGTGCCACCAGCAGAGATACTAGCGGGAGGTACGAGCAGTACTTC	CATSRDTSGRYEQYF	TRBV15	TRBJ2-7	TRBD2	.
TGTGCCAGCAGCGTTAGTAGCTCTGGAAACACCATATATTTT	CASSVSSSGNTIYF	TRBV9	TRBJ1-3	.	.
TGTGCCAGTAGTCGGGGGGCGTGGGACGAGCAGTACTTC	CASSRGAWDEQYF	TRBV19	TRBJ2-7	.	.
TGTGCCAGCAGCTCCAGGGGTCCTACGCAGTATTTT	CASSSRGPTQYF	TRBV7-2	TRBJ2-3	.	.
TGTGCCAGCAGCCAAGGGGGCTCCTTGGAGACCCAGTACTTC	CASSQGGSLETQYF	TRBV27	TRBJ2-5	TRBD1	once
TGTGCCAGCAGCCAAGAGACTAGCGCTGCAGATACGCAGTATTTT	CASSQETSAADTQYF	TRBV4-2	TRBJ2-3	TRBD2	.
TGTGCCAGTAGTCCCCAGCCATATAGCAATCAGCCCCAGCATTTT	CASSPQPYSNQPQHF	TRBV19	TRBJ1-5	.	.
TGCGCCAGCAGCTTGGTGTTTTCAGGGTCCTACAATGAGCAGTTCTTC	CASSLVFSGSYNEQFF	TRBV5-1	TRBJ2-1	.	.
TGTGCTAGTGGTGTAAGTGACACCGGGGAGCTGTTTTTT	CASGVSDTGELFF	TRBV12-5	TRBJ2-2	.	.
TGTGCCTGGAGTATCTCCCGGCTCTCGGGTTTAGCGTACAATGAGCAGTTCTTC	CAWSISRLSGLAYNEQFF	TRBV30	TRBJ2-1	.	.
TGTGCCAGCCGCCCGACGATGCAAGTCCAAGAGACCCAGTACTTC	CASRPTMQVQETQYF	TRBV7-8	TRBJ2-5	.	once
TGTGCCAGCAGCGACGCGTTCCGACTAGCGGGTTACAATGAGCAGTTCTTC	CASSDAFRLAGYNEQFF	TRBV7-8	TRBJ2-1	TRBD2	.
TGTGCCAGCAGAATCAGCGGGAGGTCTAGTTCCTCCTACGAGCAGTACTTC	CASRISGRSSSSYEQYF	TRBV7-2	TRBJ2-7	TRBD2	.
TGTGCCGGTGGACAGGGTGGTGGGTCTGAAGCTTTCTTT	CAGGQGGGSEAFF	TRBV30	TRBJ1-1	TRBD1	.
TGTGCCAGCAGTTACTCCTTGCCAACTGGGGCCAACGTCCTGACTTTC	CASSYSLPTGANVLTF	TRBV6-5	TRBJ2-6	.	.
TGCGCCAGCAGCGGGGGACAGGGGCTCGGTCTGTACTTC	CASSGGQGLGLYF	TRBV5-1	TRBJ2-7	TRBD1	.
TGTGCCAGCAGCCGTCTAGCGGGAGCCTACAATGAGCAGTTCTTC	CASSRLAGAYNEQFF	TRBV6-6	TRBJ2-1	TRBD2	.
TGTGCTAGCAGCTTGGCTTTAAGCTCCTACAATGAGCAGTTCTTC	CASSLALSSYNEQFF	TRBV7-7	TRBJ2-1	.	.
TGTGCCAGCAAAGGGGGCGGGAGTACAGATACGCAGTATTTT	CASKGGGSTDTQYF	TRBV2	TRBJ2-3	.	.
TGTGCCAGCAGCTTAGCAGGGGACAATGAGCAGTTCTTC	CASSLAGDNEQFF	TRBV7-6	TRBJ2-1	.	.
TGTGCCAGCAGCTTAAGCGGGGTAGAGGGTAGCACAGATACGCAGTATTTT	CASSLSGVEGSTDTQYF	TRBV11-2	TRBJ2-3	TRBD2	once
TGCGCCAGCAGCCAAGGGTTAGCGGGAGGTACCTACTACGAGCAGTACTTC	CASSQGLAGGTYYEQYF	TRBV4-3	TRBJ2-7	TRBD2	.
TGCGCCAGCAGCCAAGATTTGGGGACAGCCATTTTAAGCTCCTACGAGCAGTACTTC	CASSQDLGTAILSSYEQYF	TRBV4-3	TRBJ2-7	TRBD1	.
TGCGCCAGCAGCCCTAATCAACAGGGGACTGAGCAGTTCTTC	CASSPNQQGTEQFF	TRBV5-1	TRBJ2-1	TRBD1	.
TGTGCCAGCAGCTTGTCACTAGCGGGGCAAAATGAGCAGTTCTTC	CASSLSLAGQNEQFF	TRBV11-2	TRBJ2-1	TRBD2	.
TGTGCCAGCAGCGTAGGACAGGAGCTCTCCTACAATGAGCAGTTCTTC	CASSVGQELSYNEQFF	TRBV9	TRBJ2-1	.	.
TGTGCCAGCAGTGAAGGGACCTGGGTTGAAAAACTGTTTTTT	CASSEGTWVEKLFF	TRBV25-1	TRBJ1-4	.	few
TGTGCCAGCAGCTTAGTTCAGGGGGCCTACAATGAGCAGTTCTTC	CASSLVQGAYNEQFF	TRBV7-2	TRBJ2-1	TRBD1	once
TGTGCCAGCTCACCAAGGCGGACAGGAGATGGCTACACCTTC	CASSPRRTGDGYTF	TRBV18	TRBJ1-2	TRBD1	.
TGTGCCAGCTCAGCTGGACTCGCCCAAGAGACCCAGTACTTC	CASSAGLAQETQYF	TRBV18	TRBJ2-5	.	.
TGTGCCAGCAGTAAAACCGGGCCAAGGGACGAGCAGTACTTC	CASSKTGPRDEQYF	TRBV25-1	TRBJ2-7	.	.
TGTGCCAGCAGCGTAGGCGGATACTCGAGGGATGAGCAGTTCTTC	CASSVGGYSRDEQFF	TRBV9	TRBJ2-1	.	.
TGCGCCAGCAGCATGGGACAGGGGAACACTGAAGCTTTCTTT	CASSMGQGNTEAFF	TRBV5-1	TRBJ1-1	TRBD1	.
TGCGCCAGCAGCTCGGACTCCAATGAGCAGTTCTTC	CASSSDSNEQFF	TRBV5-1	TRBJ2-1	.	few
TGTGCCAGCAGCCATCTCGGGGGGAACACTGAAGCTTTCTTT	CASSHLGGNTEAFF	TRBV14	TRBJ1-1	.	few
TGTGCCAGCAGTGAAGTCCCCGGGAGGAGAGGTGACAATGAGCAGTTCTTC	CASSEVPGRRGDNEQFF	TRBV6-1	TRBJ2-1	TRBD2	.
TGTGCCAGCAGCCCCCACGGACGAACAGGCTCCTACAATGAGCAGTTCTTC	CASSPHGRTGSYNEQFF	TRBV7-8	TRBJ2-1	.	.
TGTGCCAGCAGCTCCATTGGAGCTTTCTTT	CASSSIGAFF	TRBV11-2	TRBJ1-1	.	many
TGTGCCAGCAGCAGGATACTAGCGGGAGCCTACGAGCAGTACTTC	CASSRILAGAYEQYF	TRBV7-2	TRBJ2-7	TRBD2	.
TGTGCCAGTAGTAAGGGGCAGGGCGTGGGTCAGCCCCAGCATTTT	CASSKGQGVGQPQHF	TRBV19	TRBJ1-5	.	.
TGTGCCAGCAGCAATGACAGGTACACTGAAGCTTTCTTT	CASSNDRYTEAFF	TRBV2	TRBJ1-1	.	once
TGTGCCAGCAGCGTCGGACAGGGGAACACTGAAGCTTTCTTT	CASSVGQGNTEAFF	TRBV9	TRBJ1-1	TRBD1	.